This T cell receptor beta chain was identified in a study of blood T cells in healthy people across ages (dated by TCRdb to about 2015). Context from the whole study: Template switching captured roughly one uniquely barcoded TCR beta cDNA molecule per two T cells in model experiments. Four age groups were formed from the donors: young (average around 15 years), middle-aged (approximately 40), aged (around 62) and long-lived (approximately 78). To track age-related changes in TCR beta repertoire diversity, the study relied on deep sequencing normalized with unique cDNA molecular identifiers. The study analyzed two additional independent replicas of 1 million unique cDNA reads from the same blood draw for two donors, one aged 18 to 29 and one aged 80 or older. Donors of different ages were randomly distributed across sequencing lanes to avoid experimental bias. What the research found in general, with its limitations: Bulk unsorted PBMC profiling prevented conclusive comparison of naive and antigen-experienced compartments. Because donor CMV infection status was unknown, age-related changes in expanded clonotypes were potentially confounded. Compared with the aged group, the long-lived group had more naive CD4+ T cells, fewer expanded clones and increased TCR diversity, suggesting age selection. Estimates of total diversity based on one million sequenced T cells were considered lower bounds and underestimates. A strong correlation was found between observed TCR beta diversity and the percentage of naive T cells measured by flow cytometry. Observed TCR beta diversity per million T cells fell roughly linearly with age, and a significant reduction was already apparent by age approximately 40.

This clonotype was counted only a few times. The clone's antigen remains unknown. The record has no base qualities; no much larger clone is one base away. Library prep was done by 5' RACE. Sequencing took place on an Illumina HiSeq 2500. A second PCR of roughly 6 to 12 cycles was run with a J-beta primer mix and a sample-barcoded 5' primer. Each TCR beta cDNA molecule received a unique molecular identifier from a template-switch 5' adaptor carrying 12 random nucleotides. Each sample yielded at least 2.5 million CDR3-containing paired-end reads. First-strand cDNA was synthesized from all RNA with the Mint cDNA synthesis kit, primed by a TRBC-specific oligonucleotide. All cDNA was treated with uracil-DNA glycosylase and then went through a first 18-cycle PCR with the universal primers M1SS and BC2_uni_R. Processing in the source paper ran as follows. For normalization, 1 million high-quality reads were randomly selected from each sample, with every read carrying a distinct molecular identifier. Instead of being binned into consensus sequences, reads with shared molecular identifiers were discarded. MiTCR, with a Q25 quality threshold and the strictest error-elimination algorithm, was used for CDR3 identification, clonotype clustering and error correction. Lower-bound total TCR beta diversity was estimated with a nonparametric unseen species model using Euler transformation. The raw public data were reprocessed by TCRdb itself: fastp quality trimming at Q25, MiXCR clonotype calling, in-frame beta chains only. Identical CDR3 proteins give one entry, which carries the most common genes and DNA. The V and J calls were determined by TCRdb, not by the authors. A total of about 680,000 distinct CDR3 sequences appear in this sample, approximately 50% of them only once. The biggest ten clones account for approximately 32% of the sample.

Systemically healthy Caucasian individuals from Russia, 39 in total and aged roughly 6 to 100 years, were included as donors. Around 9.9 milliliters of peripheral blood were collected from each donor into EDTA-treated Vacutainer tubes. PBMCs were isolated by Ficoll-Paque density-gradient centrifugation, with at least 6 million obtained per sample. Total RNA was extracted from PBMCs with Trizol reagent, with at least 5.5 micrograms obtained per sample. For every donor, flow cytometry on a PBMC aliquot measured the percentage of naive CD45RAhigh/CD27high T cells. The sequencing sample was made of blood. This clonotype was obtained from a woman in her fifties or sixties in good health.

The DNA reads as follows: TGTGCCACCAGCAGAGATGCGGCTAGCGGGAGTTCTCGGGAGACCCAGTACTTC. Its translation is CATSRDAASGSSRETQYF. The rearrangement combines TRBV15 with TRBJ2-5; 10 central nucleotides agree with TRBD2. Trimming accounts for 0 bases at V and 5 bases at J, while the number of junction bases matched to no gene is 12. CDR1 and CDR2 are drawn from the germline V gene (reference sequence): LNHNV, YYDKDF. The CDR3 sequence holds 18 residues, the cysteine and phenylalanine included. The read is trimmed to its CDR3 DNA, 54 bases read in frame from base 1.